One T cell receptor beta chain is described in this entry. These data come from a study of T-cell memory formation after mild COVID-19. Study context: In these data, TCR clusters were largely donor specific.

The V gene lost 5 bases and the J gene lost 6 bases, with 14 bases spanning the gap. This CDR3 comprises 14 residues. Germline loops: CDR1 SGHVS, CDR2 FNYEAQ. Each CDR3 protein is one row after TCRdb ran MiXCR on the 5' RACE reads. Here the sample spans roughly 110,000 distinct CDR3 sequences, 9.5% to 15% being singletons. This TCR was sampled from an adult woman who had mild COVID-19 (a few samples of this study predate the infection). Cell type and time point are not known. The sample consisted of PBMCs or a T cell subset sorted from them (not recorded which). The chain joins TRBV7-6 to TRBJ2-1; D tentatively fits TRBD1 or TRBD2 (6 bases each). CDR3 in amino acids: CASSRPEGGNEQFF. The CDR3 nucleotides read TGTGCCAGCAGCCGTCCTGAGGGGGGCAATGAGCAGTTCTTC.